This T cell receptor (beta chain) came from a study of cytomegalovirus exposure and HLA in healthy donors. PCR used 60 Vbeta primers and 13 Jbeta primers. Method: immunoSEQ multiplex PCR; TCRdb's copy keeps in-frame clones and lacks some. Seen in this sample are some 150,000 clones; the ten most common clones hold about 2.3%. The receptor's source is a woman younger than 30 in good health and CMV-seronegative. Source material: PBMCs.

The CDR3: CAAQGSGYTF. CDR3 DNA sequence: TGTGCCGCGCAGGGTTCTGGCTACACCTTC. The rearrangement links TRBV2 to TRBJ1-2, with a tentative D call TRBD1 (5 bases). Trimming stripped 11 bases from V and 7 bases from J, with 11 bases between. This CDR3 is built from 10 residues. Germline V gene data show CDR1 as SNHLY and CDR2 as FYNNEI.